This TCR beta chain comes out of a study of blood T cell repertoires in COVID-19. The overall study: Sites across the United States, Italy and Spain contributed samples from acute and convalescent COVID-19.

Produced via immunoSEQ multiplex PCR; TCRdb's table is partial and in-frame only. Among 70,000 or so clones listed, more than 75% were seen once. The CDR3 spans 17 residues. This receptor was identified in a human donor in a cohort sampled during active COVID-19. Specimen: peripheral blood. The rearrangement uses TRBV12-2 and TRBJ1-2; TRBD1 was called by the table and not checked on the DNA. TRBV12-2 is tagged as a pseudogene. DNA for the CDR3: TGTGCAAGTCGCTCGAAAGAAAAGGGACAGGCTAACTATGGCTACACCTTC. This codes for CASRSKEKGQANYGYTF.